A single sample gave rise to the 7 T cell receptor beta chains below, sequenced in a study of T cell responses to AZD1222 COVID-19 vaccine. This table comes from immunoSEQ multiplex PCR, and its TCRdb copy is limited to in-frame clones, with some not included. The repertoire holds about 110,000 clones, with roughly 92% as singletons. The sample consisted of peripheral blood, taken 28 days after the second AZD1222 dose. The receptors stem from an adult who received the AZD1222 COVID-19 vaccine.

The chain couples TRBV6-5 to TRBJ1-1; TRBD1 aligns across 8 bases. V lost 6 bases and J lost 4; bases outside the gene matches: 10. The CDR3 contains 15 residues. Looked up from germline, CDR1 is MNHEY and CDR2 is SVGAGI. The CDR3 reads CASRLVLQGGTEAFF. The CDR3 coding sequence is TGTGCCAGCAGACTCGTCCTACAGGGGGGCACTGAAGCTTTCTTT.

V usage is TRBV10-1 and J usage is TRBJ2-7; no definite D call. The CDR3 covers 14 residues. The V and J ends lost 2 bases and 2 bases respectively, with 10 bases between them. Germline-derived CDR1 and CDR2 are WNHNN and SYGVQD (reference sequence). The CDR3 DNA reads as TGCGCCAGCAGTGAGGTGGGAACCCCCTACGAGCAGTACTTC. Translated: CASSEVGTPYEQYF.

The CDR3 spells CASSQDIGSGEQYF. DNA of the CDR3: TGTGCCAGCAGCCAAGATATTGGTTCTGGCGAGCAGTACTTC. The chain carries TRBV4-2 and TRBJ2-7, with no clear D. Germline CDR1 and CDR2: LGHNA and YNFKEQ. The CDR3 consists of 14 residues. V lost 0 bases and J 6 bases, leaving 12 bases between the germline ends.

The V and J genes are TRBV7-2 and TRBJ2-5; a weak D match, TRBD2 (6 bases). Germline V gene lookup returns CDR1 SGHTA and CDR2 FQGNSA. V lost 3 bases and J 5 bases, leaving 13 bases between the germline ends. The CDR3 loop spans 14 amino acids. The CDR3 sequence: CASSFPGRRETQYF. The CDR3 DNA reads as TGTGCCAGCAGCTTTCCTGGGAGGAGGGAGACCCAGTACTTC.

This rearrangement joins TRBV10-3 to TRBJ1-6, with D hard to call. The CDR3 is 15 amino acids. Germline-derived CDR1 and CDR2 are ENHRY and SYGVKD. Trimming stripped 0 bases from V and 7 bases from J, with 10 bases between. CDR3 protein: CAISESTLGNSPLHF. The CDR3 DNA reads TGTGCCATCAGTGAGTCGACTCTAGGGAATTCACCCCTCCACTTT.

The CDR3 loop is CASSPGTGNSPLHF. The CDR3 DNA reads TGTGCCAGCTCACCGGGGACAGGGAACTCACCCCTCCACTTT. The V call is TRBV18, the J call TRBJ1-6; 9 bases map to TRBD1. J gave up 10 bases and V 3 bases, and 4 bases lay outside the gene matches. CDR3 size: 14 residues. CDR1 is KGHSH, CDR2 LQKENI, per germline. The whole variable domain, remainder taken from reference TRBV18 and TRBJ1-6, is NAGVMQNPRHLVRRRGQEARLRCSPMKGHSHVYWYRQLPEEGLKFMVYLQKENIIDESGMPKERFSAEFPKEGPSILRIQQVVRGDSAAYFCASSPGTGNSPLHFGNGTRLTVT.

The CDR3 DNA follows: TGTGCCAGCAGGCCCCCTGGGGGGGAGACCCAGTACTTC. It is translated as CASRPPGGETQYF. V usage is TRBV28 and J usage is TRBJ2-5; weak D call: TRBD2 (6 bases). CDR1 is MDHEN and CDR2 is SYDVKM in the germline V gene. The length of the CDR3 is 13 residues. V was pared by 6 bases and J by 5 bases, with 13 bases between.